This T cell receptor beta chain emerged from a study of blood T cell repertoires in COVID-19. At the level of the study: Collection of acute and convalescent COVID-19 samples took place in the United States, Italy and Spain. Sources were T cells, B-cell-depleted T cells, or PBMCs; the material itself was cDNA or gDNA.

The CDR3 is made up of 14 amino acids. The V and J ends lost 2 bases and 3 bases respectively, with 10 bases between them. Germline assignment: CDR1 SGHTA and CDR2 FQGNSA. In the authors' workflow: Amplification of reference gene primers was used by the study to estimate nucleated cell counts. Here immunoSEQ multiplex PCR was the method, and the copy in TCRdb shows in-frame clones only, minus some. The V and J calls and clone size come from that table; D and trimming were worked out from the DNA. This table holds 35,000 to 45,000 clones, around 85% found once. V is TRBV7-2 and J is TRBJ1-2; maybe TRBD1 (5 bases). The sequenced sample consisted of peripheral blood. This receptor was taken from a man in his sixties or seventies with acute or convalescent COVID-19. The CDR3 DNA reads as TGTGCCAGCAGCTTATCAGGAGGGGACTATGGCTACACCTTC. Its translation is CASSLSGGDYGYTF.